This TCR beta chain comes out of a study of T cell responses to AZD1222 COVID-19 vaccine. Study results and limitations: Two AZD1222 doses significantly raised spike-specific TCR breadth and depth over controls. The donors showed a predominance of white British ancestry and of females, with possible underestimation of clonal diversity. Among AZD1222 vaccinees, only 6 or 7 were seropositive at baseline.

About this clone: Its antigen is not identified.

The V gene end was trimmed by 5 bases and the J gene end by 4 bases; junction bases not matched to a gene: 7. Germline CDR1 MDHEN, CDR2 SYDVKM. The CDR3 contains 14 residues. Assay: immunoSEQ multiplex PCR; the TCRdb copy retains only in-frame clones and omits some. The data contain approximately 68,000 clones, approximately 88% of them singletons. V gene TRBV28 combines with J gene TRBJ1-2, with 7 bases that match TRBD1. The clonotype originates from an adult in good health. Sequenced here: peripheral blood, sampled on day 0 of AZD1222 vaccination. The CDR3 loop reads CASSPTGQTYGYTF. The CDR3 DNA follows: TGTGCCAGCAGTCCCACGGGACAGACCTATGGCTACACCTTC.